The text below deals with one T cell receptor beta chain. The data stem from a study of radiotherapy plus CTLA-4 blockade in lung cancer. Study summary: Disease control was achieved by around 30% of patients, and objective responses by 18%.

The CDR3 spans 16 residues. V was pared by 3 bases and J by 7 bases, with 19 bases between. Germline V lookup: CDR1 LNHDA, CDR2 SQIVND (reference sequence). Each patient with chemo-refractory metastatic non-small-cell lung cancer was treated with focal radiation plus CTLA-4 blockade using ipilimumab. Repertoires were generated with immunoSEQ multiplex PCR, while TCRdb's copy carries only in-frame clones and drops some. The sample contains 62,000 or so clones, 70% to 85% of which appear only once. The V call is TRBV19, the J call TRBJ1-5; perhaps TRBD1 as D (6 bases). Sequenced material: peripheral blood, taken from a patient treated with radiotherapy plus ipilimumab. The clonotype originates from a human donor with non-small cell lung cancer who had a complete response to radiotherapy plus ipilimumab. The CDR3 loop is CASSITSRGAGQPQHF. CDR3 coding DNA: TGTGCCAGTAGTATCACATCCAGGGGAGCAGGGCAGCCCCAGCATTTT.